The 21 T cell receptor beta chains listed next were all sequenced from one sample in a study of blood T cells in healthy people across ages. Combining a sample-barcoded 5' primer with a J-beta primer mix, a second PCR ran for about 7 to 11 cycles. TCRdb re-analysed the 5' RACE reads in MiXCR, keeping a single row per CDR3 protein. The sample has about 400,000 distinct CDR3 sequences; about 49% are singletons. The material sequenced was blood. The receptors originated from a man aged 55 to 70 in good health.

This clonotype has just a few counts. The gene calls are TRBV4-2 and TRBJ2-1; no clear D gene. The J call is uncertain, as TRBJ2-7 better fits the DNA end. CDR1 LGHNA and CDR2 YNFKEQ come from the germline V gene. The CDR3 is 14 amino acids. CDR3 amino acids: CASSQDLGRNEQYF. DNA for the CDR3: TGTGCCAGCAGCCAAGATCTGGGTAGGAACGAGCAGTACTTC.

The chain couples TRBV5-4 to TRBJ2-5; possibly TRBD1 or TRBD2 for D (5 bases each). This CDR3 region has 16 residues. The germline V gene encodes CDR1 SGHNT and CDR2 YYREEE (reference sequence). V gave up 4 bases and J gave up 3 bases, with 19 bases separating them. This CDR3 reads CASSPGRLKNEETQYF. CDR3 DNA: TGTGCCAGCAGCCCGGGACGGCTAAAGAACGAAGAGACCCAGTACTTC.

This clonotype occurred once. The chain uses TRBV6-5 and TRBJ2-7; 9 bases are shared with TRBD1. This CDR3 comprises 13 residues. Germline V lookup: CDR1 MNHEY, CDR2 SVGAGI. V lost 10 bases and J lost 3; bases outside the gene matches: 7. CDR3 bases: TGTGCCACCCACCCGGGACAGGGCTACGAGCAGTACTTC. It is translated as CATHPGQGYEQYF.

This sequence joins TRBV27 and TRBJ2-3; 14 bases align to TRBD2. V shed 5 bases and J 9 bases; nucleotides not matched to a gene: 7. The V gene's germline CDR1 is MNHEY and CDR2 SMNVEV (reference sequence). The CDR3 length is 15 residues. The CDR3 bases are TGTGCCAGCAGTACCGGGACTAGCGGGAGACAGACGCAGTATTTT. Its translation is CASSTGTSGRQTQYF.

The rearrangement uses TRBV6-5 and TRBJ2-7; D not resolved. Trimming took 4 bases from V and 4 from J, leaving 11 bases between them. CDR3 length: 13 amino acids. The germline V gene has CDR1 MNHEY and CDR2 SVGAGI. CDR3 bases: TGTGCCAGCAGTTTTAGGCTCGCGTACGAGCAGTACTTC. Translating gives CASSFRLAYEQYF.

This chain uses TRBV7-2 with TRBJ2-7; D is unclear. V was cut by 10 bases and J by 4 bases, with 17 bases left in between. Germline V lookup: CDR1 SGHTA, CDR2 FQGNSA. This CDR3 region has 13 residues. CDR3 amino acids: CATTMSGRYEQYF. The CDR3 bases are TGTGCCACCACTATGTCGGGCAGGTACGAGCAGTACTTC.

Remarks on this clonotype: One end of the junction fails to match germline, which may point to a read error. This sequence joins TRBV5-1 and TRBJ1-2, with 9 bases matching TRBD1. Per germline, CDR1 SGHRS and CDR2 YFSETQ. CDR3 length equals 12 residues. The CDR3 loop is CATSRTGDGYTF. The CDR3 bases are TGCGCCACCAGCCGGACAGGGGATGGCTACACCTTC.

The chain is built from TRBV6-5 and TRBJ2-3, with a weak D call TRBD2 (5 bases). The CDR3 has 13 amino acids. V was trimmed by 8 bases and J by 9 bases, leaving 18 bases between them. The V gene's germline CDR1 is MNHEY and CDR2 SVGAGI. In DNA form, the CDR3 reads TGTGCCAGCGGTACCTCTAGCTACGGCACGCAGTATTTT. It codes for CASGTSSYGTQYF.

The chain links TRBV12-3 or TRBV12-4 to TRBJ2-7; either TRBD1 or TRBD2 may supply D (5 bases each). The CDR3 consists of 15 residues. Trimming left V 1 base short and J 6 bases short, with 16 bases between. CDR3 in DNA: TGTGCCAGCAGTTTAGTGAGGGGCAACGTGGGCGAGCAGTACTTC. Amino acids: CASSLVRGNVGEQYF.

The chain recombines TRBV3-1 with TRBJ1-5; TRBD1 might be the D (6 bases). Germline values: CDR1 LGHDT, CDR2 YNNKEL (reference sequence). This CDR3 has 14 amino acids. The V gene lost 2 bases and the J gene lost 5 bases, with 10 bases spanning the gap. CDR3 protein: CASSQNKGDQPQHF. CDR3 nucleotides: TGTGCCAGCAGCCAAAATAAGGGGGATCAGCCCCAGCATTTT. Looking up the rest from reference TRBV3-1 and TRBJ1-5 gives the full variable domain: DTAVSQTPKYLVTQMGNDKSIKCEQNLGHDTMYWYKQDSKKFLKIMFSYNNKELIINETVPNRFSPKSPDKAHLNLHINSLELGDSAVYFCASSQNKGDQPQHFGDGTRLSIL.

V usage is TRBV15 and J usage is TRBJ2-5; D is unresolved. The V gene lost 4 bases and the J gene lost 2 bases, with 14 bases spanning the gap. The CDR3 runs to 15 residues. Germline-derived CDR1 and CDR2 are LNHNV and YYDKDF (reference sequence). The DNA of the CDR3 is TGTGCCACCAGCATAGACTGGCGGATACAAGAGACCCAGTACTTC. It is translated as CATSIDWRIQETQYF.

CDR3 sequence (DNA): TGTGCCAGCAGCTTAGAAGTCGAGGGGGATTCACCCCTCCACTTT. Its translation: CASSLEVEGDSPLHF. The chain has TRBV7-6 and TRBJ1-6, with D possibly TRBD1 on 6 matching bases. Deletions cut 1 base from V and 8 bases from J, with 12 bases between. The CDR3 consists of 15 residues. CDR1 SGHVS and CDR2 FNYEAQ come from the germline V gene.

This clonotype has more than one count but fewer than ten. The rearrangement uses TRBV10-3 and TRBJ1-1; D gene ambiguous. The CDR3 totals 14 residues. V was trimmed by 4 bases and J by 1 base, leaving 10 bases between them. The germline CDR1 and CDR2 sequences are ENHRY and SYGVKD. DNA of the CDR3: TGTGCCATCAGTGCGGGAACCAAGAACACTGAAGCTTTCTTT. It specifies CAISAGTKNTEAFF.

This clonotype has a count of ten or more. The genes are TRBV7-2 and TRBJ2-7; 7 bases align to TRBD1. Per germline, CDR1 SGHTA and CDR2 FQGNSA. This CDR3 region has 14 residues. V trimming: 3 bases; J trimming: 1 base; junction bases outside the gene matches: 3. The CDR3 region has the DNA TGTGCCAGCAGCTTGAGACAGGGATCCTACGAGCAGTACTTC. Translating it yields CASSLRQGSYEQYF.

This clonotype was counted a few times. The chain uses TRBV6-2 or TRBV6-3 and TRBJ2-1; perhaps TRBD1 as D (5 bases). The CDR3 is made up of 15 amino acids. The V and J ends lost 5 bases and 0 bases respectively, with 11 bases between them. Germline CDR1 and CDR2: MNHEY and SVGEGT. CDR3 nucleotide sequence: TGTGCCAGCAGTCCTCAGGGAAGCTCCTACAATGAGCAGTTCTTC. Its translation is CASSPQGSSYNEQFF.

This chain connects TRBV7-2 to TRBJ2-6, with a tentative D call TRBD1 (6 bases). Germline CDR1 SGHTA, CDR2 FQGNSA. There are 16 residues in the CDR3. With 3 bases removed from V and 2 bases from J, the gap between germline ends came to 11 bases. CDR3 residues: CASSLPQGTGANVLTF. DNA for the CDR3: TGTGCCAGCAGCTTGCCACAGGGTACTGGGGCCAACGTCCTGACTTTC. Full variable domain (outside the CDR3, taken from reference TRBV7-2 and TRBJ2-6): GAGVSQSPSNKVTEKGKDVELRCDPISGHTALYWYRQSLGQGLEFLIYFQGNSAPDKSGLPSDRFSAERTGGSVSTLTIQRTQQEDSAVYLCASSLPQGTGANVLTFGAGSRLTVL.

The chain couples TRBV5-1 to TRBJ2-4, with 12 nucleotides matching TRBD1. The J call may be faulty, since TRBJ2-7 better matches the DNA end. Germline lookup yields CDR1 SGHRS and CDR2 YFSETQ. This CDR3 spans 13 amino acids. CDR3: CASYRDRGLEQYF. The CDR3 DNA is TGCGCCAGTTACCGGGACAGGGGGCTCGAGCAGTACTTC.

The chain has TRBV4-2 and TRBJ2-7; maybe TRBD2 (5 bases). CDR1 is LGHNA, CDR2 YNFKEQ, per germline. Trimming took off 8 bases at V and 6 bases at J, with 14 bases between the two ends. The CDR3 is made up of 12 amino acids. CDR3 DNA sequence: TGTGCCAGCGAGGGCGGCTACGGCGAGCAGTACTTC. It codes for CASEGGYGEQYF.

The chain has TRBV4-1 and TRBJ1-2; D gene ambiguous. CDR1 is MGHRA and CDR2 is YSYEKL in the germline V gene. The CDR3 extends over 14 amino acids. Trimming took 0 bases from V and 8 from J, leaving 13 bases between them. CDR3 amino acids: CASSQDLRLWGYTF. The CDR3, as DNA: TGCGCCAGCAGCCAAGATCTGCGACTTTGGGGCTACACCTTC.

This chain connects TRBV20-1 to TRBJ2-1, with 7 positions matching TRBD1. Germline values: CDR1 DFQATT, CDR2 SNEGSKA (reference sequence). Trimming took 6 bases from V and 5 from J; bases not matched to a gene: 7. This CDR3 has 13 residues. The CDR3: CSARDSIDNEQFF. For the CDR3, the DNA is TGCAGTGCCAGGGACAGTATCGACAATGAGCAGTTCTTC.

This sequence joins TRBV24-1 and TRBJ2-1; the D is unclear. This CDR3 contains 11 residues. With 9 bases removed from V and 4 bases from J, the gap between germline ends came to 6 bases. CDR1 KGHDR and CDR2 SFDVKD come from the germline V gene. This CDR3 reads CATENYNEQFF. The CDR3 region has the DNA TGTGCCACCGAGAATTACAATGAGCAGTTCTTC.